A single sample is the source of the 12 T cell receptor beta chains below, sequenced in a study of shared T cell receptors in the human thymus. Libraries were prepared by immunoSEQ multiplex PCR; TCRdb keeps only in-frame clonotypes and omits some of them. The table includes roughly 550,000 clones, approximately 80% detected once. These data also formed part of another study, on human thymus T cells.

Sequencing was carried out using thymocytes. The receptors originated from a boy less than two years old with a congenital heart defect.

The chain links TRBV30 to TRBJ2-1; 10 bases are a match to TRBD2. The germline V gene encodes CDR1 GTSNPN and CDR2 SVGIG (reference sequence). The CDR3 contains 18 residues. With 1 base clipped from V and 8 bases from J, the junction kept 17 bases outside the gene matches. CDR3 sequence (DNA): TGTGCCTGGAGTGCCCGGGGGCTAGCGGGAGATCCCGGCGATGAGCAGTTCTTC. Residues: CAWSARGLAGDPGDEQFF.

This clone was seen a few times. The chain couples TRBV7-8 to TRBJ2-5; TRBD2 matches at 12 bases. The germline V gene encodes CDR1 SGHVS and CDR2 FQNEAQ. The CDR3 runs 18 residues. V trimming: 3 bases; J trimming: 2 bases; junction bases outside the gene matches: 10. As DNA, the CDR3 is TGTGCCAGCAGCTTGCTTGGACTAGCGGGGCGCCTACAAGAGACCCAGTACTTC. Its translation: CASSLLGLAGRLQETQYF.

This CDR3 is CASSSTSGRAEDTQYF. The CDR3 nucleotides read TGCGCCAGCAGCTCGACTAGCGGGAGGGCGGAAGATACGCAGTATTTT. This chain joins TRBV5-1 and TRBJ2-3; 14 nucleotides agree with TRBD2. CDR3 length: 16 amino acids. V trimming: 3 bases; J trimming: 5 bases; junction bases outside the gene matches: 5. Germline V gene sequence: CDR1 SGHRS, CDR2 YFSETQ.

J is TRBJ2-7 and V is TRBV15, with 8 bases that match TRBD1. Per germline, CDR1 LNHNV and CDR2 YYDKDF (reference sequence). CDR3 length: 18 residues. After removal of 1 base from V and 2 bases from J, the junction contained 13 bases not matched to a gene. The CDR3 DNA reads TGTGCCACCAGCAGAGGCGGGACAGGTTCTTTGTGGCCCTACGAGCAGTACTTC. This translates into CATSRGGTGSLWPYEQYF. Variable domain in full (rest from reference TRBV15 and TRBJ2-7): DAMVIQNPRYQVTQFGKPVTLSCSQTLNHNVMYWYQQKSSQAPKLLFHYYDKDFNNEADTPDNFQSRRPNTSFCFLDIRSPGLGDTAMYLCATSRGGTGSLWPYEQYFGPGTRLTVT.

This clone was recorded once. This chain uses TRBV28 with TRBJ2-5, with D hard to call. The J call is in doubt because the DNA end fits TRBJ2-7 better. The V gene's germline CDR1 is MDHEN and CDR2 SYDVKM. This CDR3 is 12 amino acids long. The CDR3 region has the DNA TGTGCCAGCAGCCTTGACATCTACGAGCAGTACTTC. Its protein product is CASSLDIYEQYF.

This chain joins TRBV27 and TRBJ2-7; TRBD2 is a possible D gene (6 bases). In germline, CDR1 is MNHEY, CDR2 SMNVEV (reference sequence). The V end lost 5 bases, the J end lost 0 bases, and 11 bases lay between the germline ends. This CDR3 contains 14 residues. CDR3 amino acids: CASSARGTSYEQYF. The CDR3 nucleotides read TGTGCCAGCAGTGCCCGCGGGACCTCCTACGAGCAGTACTTC.

The gene calls are TRBV14 and TRBJ1-4; 8 nucleotides match TRBD1. The CDR3 runs 14 residues. Germline CDR1 is SGHDN and CDR2 is FVKESK. The ends lost 4 bases at V and 12 bases at J; junction bases unmatched: 10. CDR3 amino acids: CASSPGGDGVELFF. CDR3 DNA sequence: TGTGCCAGCAGCCCAGGGGGCGACGGTGTGGAACTGTTTTTT. The complete variable domain, with remaining parts taken from reference TRBV14 and TRBJ1-4, reads EAGVTQFPSHSVIEKGQTVTLRCDPISGHDNLYWYRRVMGKEIKFLLHFVKESKQDESGMPNNRFLAERTGGTYSTLKVQPAELEDSGVYFCASSPGGDGVELFFGSGTQLSVL.

V usage is TRBV6-5 and J usage is TRBJ2-3, with D possibly TRBD2 on 7 matching bases. The CDR3 has 14 residues. The ends were cut back, 2 bases at V and 3 bases at J, with 9 bases in the middle. Germline V gives CDR1 MNHEY, CDR2 SVGAGI. DNA for the CDR3: TGTGCCAGCAGTTACGGGGGGGCGACAGATACGCAGTATTTT. Protein: CASSYGGATDTQYF.

The genes are TRBV19 and TRBJ1-5, with a tentative D call TRBD1 (6 bases). Per germline, CDR1 LNHDA and CDR2 SQIVND (reference sequence). V dropped 5 bases and J dropped 3 bases, with 14 bases sitting between them. The length of the CDR3 is 15 residues. The CDR3: CASSFRGHLNQPQHF. The CDR3 nucleotides read TGTGCCAGTAGTTTCAGGGGACACCTCAATCAGCCCCAGCATTTT.

This chain connects TRBV28 to TRBJ2-7, with 8 bases identical to TRBD1. Trimming at V came to 6 bases and at J to 3 bases, leaving 7 bases not matched to a gene. This CDR3 has 14 residues. Looked up from germline, CDR1 is MDHEN and CDR2 is SYDVKM. CDR3 bases: TGTGCCAGCAGCCGACTGGACAGGGACTACGAGCAGTACTTC. Amino acids: CASSRLDRDYEQYF.

This clone turned up a few times. V is TRBV6-5 and J is TRBJ2-1; 10 nucleotides align to TRBD1. The V gene end was trimmed by 2 bases and the J gene end by 0 bases; junction bases not matched to a gene: 1. The CDR3 spans 16 residues. Per germline, CDR1 MNHEY and CDR2 SVGAGI. In DNA, the CDR3 is TGTGCCAGCAGTTACCGGACAGGGGGCTCCTACAATGAGCAGTTCTTC. Translating it yields CASSYRTGGSYNEQFF.

This rearrangement joins TRBV11-2 to TRBJ1-2; D unresolved. V was pared by 0 bases and J by 1 base, with 18 bases between. Germline assignment: CDR1 SGHAT and CDR2 FQNNGV. The CDR3 totals 18 residues. This chain's CDR3 is CASSLDEGGTHHNYGYTF. CDR3 in DNA: TGTGCCAGCAGCTTAGATGAGGGAGGCACCCATCATAACTATGGCTACACCTTC.